A single sample gave rise to the 10 T cell receptor beta chains below, sequenced in a study of identifying expanded T cells in peripheral blood. TCRdb's table, derived via immunoSEQ multiplex PCR, lists solely in-frame clones and lacks some. The sample contains 80,000 or so clones, roughly four fifths of which appear only once. Sequenced material: blood. These receptors originate from a person aged 18 to 70 in good health.

The chain combines TRBV15 with TRBJ1-4, with 11 bases matching TRBD1. This CDR3 is 15 amino acids long. Germline V gene lookup returns CDR1 LNHNV and CDR2 YYDKDF (reference sequence). Germline trimming cut 2 bases from V and 7 bases from J; bases unmatched to any gene: 3. The DNA for the CDR3 is TGTGCCACCAGCAGAACGGACAGGGGGCGTGAAAAACTGTTTTTT. Protein sequence: CATSRTDRGREKLFF.

CDR3 loop: CASSLSSGFFQPQHF. CDR3 coding DNA: TGTGCCAGCAGTTTAAGTTCGGGGTTTTTTCAGCCCCAGCATTTT. J is TRBJ1-5 and V is TRBV28; no definite D call. With 2 bases removed from V and 6 bases from J, the gap between germline ends came to 14 bases. Per germline, CDR1 MDHEN and CDR2 SYDVKM. This CDR3 region has 15 residues.

The rearrangement uses TRBV4-1 and TRBJ2-3; 9 positions match TRBD2. The CDR3 has 18 residues. The junction had 14 bases not matched to a gene; V was cut back by 7 bases and J by 0 bases. Germline V gives CDR1 MGHRA, CDR2 YSYEKL. The CDR3: CASNPSAGGEASTDTQYF. The DNA for the CDR3 is TGCGCCAGCAACCCAAGTGCGGGGGGGGAGGCTAGCACAGATACGCAGTATTTT.

V gene TRBV4-2 combines with J gene TRBJ2-7; 10 bases are a match to TRBD1. CDR1 is LGHNA, CDR2 YNFKEQ, per germline. There are 17 residues in the CDR3. Trimming removed 1 base from V and 3 bases from J; junction bases left unmatched: 9. Here the CDR3 reads CASSQARTGQGNYEQYF. The CDR3 region has the DNA TGTGCCAGCAGCCAAGCCCGTACGGGACAGGGGAACTACGAGCAGTACTTC.

This chain connects TRBV7-8 to TRBJ2-7, with TRBD1 identical over 9 bases. The V gene end was trimmed by 5 bases and the J gene end by 4 bases; junction bases not matched to a gene: 6. CDR3 length: 14 amino acids. In germline, CDR1 is SGHVS, CDR2 FQNEAQ. The CDR3 is CASSATGGVYEQYF. For the CDR3, the DNA is TGTGCCAGCAGCGCGACAGGGGGAGTTTACGAGCAGTACTTC.

The V call is TRBV18, the J call TRBJ1-3, with 8 bases matching TRBD1. The CDR3 consists of 16 residues. The germline V gene encodes CDR1 KGHSH and CDR2 LQKENI. Losses at the gene ends were 4 bases for V and 3 bases for J; bases not matched to a gene: 8. Here the CDR3 reads CASSLTDRGGGNTIYF. In DNA form, the CDR3 reads TGTGCCAGCTCACTTACTGACAGGGGCGGTGGAAACACCATATATTTT.

The table lists this clone with a count of one. The chain combines TRBV28 with TRBJ2-1, with 9 bases that match TRBD2. The CDR3 has 16 amino acids. The V gene's germline CDR1 is MDHEN and CDR2 SYDVKM. Losses at the gene ends were 8 bases for V and 7 bases for J; bases not matched to a gene: 15. CDR3 DNA sequence: TGTGCCAGCGGAACTAGCGGGCAGGAGTTTAGGAATGAGCAGTTCTTC. Its protein product is CASGTSGQEFRNEQFF.

This chain's CDR3 is CATSRGPYEQYF. In nucleotides, the CDR3 is TGTGCCACAAGTCGGGGGCCGTACGAGCAGTACTTC. V is TRBV15 and J is TRBJ2-7; either TRBD1 or TRBD2 may supply D (6 bases each). CDR3 size: 12 residues. With 9 bases removed from V and 4 bases from J, the gap between germline ends came to 13 bases. Germline CDR1 reads LNHNV; CDR2 reads YYDKDF (reference sequence).

V usage is TRBV5-4 and J usage is TRBJ2-2; D possibly corresponds to TRBD2 (6 bases). CDR3 size: 17 residues. The V gene's germline CDR1 is SGHNT and CDR2 YYREEE (reference sequence). Trimming pared 4 bases from V and 5 bases from J, leaving 21 bases between. The CDR3 coding sequence is TGTGCCAGCAGCCCCCCGACACAAAGGGCGGGAACCGGGGAGCTGTTTTTT. Amino acid sequence: CASSPPTQRAGTGELFF.

This sequence joins TRBV6-5 and TRBJ1-5; D unclear. Germline V CDR1 and CDR2: MNHEY, SVGAGI. V was clipped by 4 bases and J by 0 bases, with 10 bases between them. CDR3 size: 15 residues. Written as DNA, the CDR3 is TGTGCCAGCAGTTCCGACGGATATAGCAATCAGCCCCAGCATTTT. This gives the protein CASSSDGYSNQPQHF.